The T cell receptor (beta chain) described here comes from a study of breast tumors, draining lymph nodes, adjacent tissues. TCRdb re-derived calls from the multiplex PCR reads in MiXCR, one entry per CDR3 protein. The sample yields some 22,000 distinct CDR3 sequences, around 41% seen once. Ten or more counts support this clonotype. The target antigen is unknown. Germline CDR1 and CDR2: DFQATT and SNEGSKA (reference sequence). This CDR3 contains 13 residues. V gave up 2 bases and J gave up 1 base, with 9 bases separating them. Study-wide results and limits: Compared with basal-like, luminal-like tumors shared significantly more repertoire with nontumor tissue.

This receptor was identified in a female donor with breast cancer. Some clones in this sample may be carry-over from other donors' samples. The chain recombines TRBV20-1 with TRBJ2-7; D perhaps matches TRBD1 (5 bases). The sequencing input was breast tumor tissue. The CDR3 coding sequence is TGCAGTGCTAGAACAGGTTATTCCTACGAGCAGTACTTC. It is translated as CSARTGYSYEQYF.